The clone carrying this T cell receptor beta chain was counted at least ten times. Its matching antigen is unknown. From germline, CDR1 is SEHNR and CDR2 FQNEAQ (reference sequence). The CDR3 runs to 15 residues. V was clipped by 4 bases and J by 4 bases; unmatched bases: 4. Patients showing uncontrolled infection, other autoimmune disease, pregnancy or lactation were ineligible. The sample comes from a study of T cells in Graves' hyperthyroidism and ophthalmopathy. About the study: Once the initial diagnosis was made, peripheral blood was obtained before any treatment.

Amplified TCR beta CDR3 regions derived from RNA transcripts. The HTBI primer set served for first-round RT-PCR of the TCR CDR3. Each CDR3 protein gets one entry after TCRdb re-called the multiplex PCR reads with MiXCR. The sample lists 200,000 to 250,000 distinct CDR3 sequences, about 17% occurring once. Whole-study findings and limits: Expanded thyroid clonotypes (above 0.001) were mostly also found in blood.

The chain has TRBV7-9 and TRBJ2-2, with 9 bases matching TRBD2. The specimen sequenced was blood. The receptor was derived from a woman younger than 30 with Graves' ophthalmopathy. The CDR3 reads CASSSGLALTGELFF. The CDR3 DNA reads as TGTGCCAGCAGCTCGGGACTAGCCCTCACCGGGGAGCTGTTTTTT.